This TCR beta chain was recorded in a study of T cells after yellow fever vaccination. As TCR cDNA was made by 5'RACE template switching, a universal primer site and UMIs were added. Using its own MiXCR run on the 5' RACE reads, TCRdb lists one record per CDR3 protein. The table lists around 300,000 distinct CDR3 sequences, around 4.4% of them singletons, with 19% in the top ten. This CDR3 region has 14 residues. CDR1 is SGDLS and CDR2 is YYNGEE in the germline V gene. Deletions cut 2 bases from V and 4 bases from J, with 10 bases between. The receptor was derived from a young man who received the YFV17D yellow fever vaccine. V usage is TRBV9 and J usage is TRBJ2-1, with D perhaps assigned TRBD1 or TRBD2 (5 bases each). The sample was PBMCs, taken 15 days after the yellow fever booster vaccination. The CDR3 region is CASSVGDEYNEQFF. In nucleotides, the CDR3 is TGTGCCAGCAGCGTCGGGGACGAATACAATGAGCAGTTCTTC.